This T cell receptor (beta chain) is drawn from a study of T cell responses to AZD1222 COVID-19 vaccine (dated by TCRdb to the early 2020s). About the investigation overall: Because spike-specific TCR depth and breadth did not differ between the two schedules, AZD1222 recipients who got a second dose at roughly 4 weeks were pooled with those who got a second dose at roughly 12 weeks. A total of about 230 trial participants underwent TCR sequencing, of whom roughly 210 received two doses of AZD1222 and 26 received two doses of the MenACWY control vaccine. Enrollment into the trials was organized by age into subgroups of 18-55, 56-69 and 70-plus years, and those subgroups contained roughly 150, 30 and 60 TCR-sequenced participants, respectively. Results and caveats for the whole study, not just this receptor: Spike-specific TCR breadth and depth rose significantly after two AZD1222 doses compared with day 0 and with MenACWY recipients. In the small 56-69-year group, the increase in depth fell short of significance, most likely because of low power. Because no day 14 peak-response samples were available, the repertoires could be characterized only after the peak T cell response. Reportedly, almost half of the unique spike-specific TCRs recognized epitopes lying outside the regions that are mutated in the B.1.351 and B.1.1.7 variants. Participants were mostly white British and included more females than males, and it was suggested by the authors that clonal diversity may have been underestimated. Conclusions about previously exposed vaccinees are limited because only a handful of AZD1222 recipients were SARS-CoV-2 seropositive at baseline. The vaccine-associated CD4 TCRs covered the entire spike protein, and the dominant responses fell in regions 160-218 and 743-854.

Regarding this clone: Which antigen it targets is not known. Base qualities are missing; no much larger clone stands one base away.

The CDR3 regions of human TCRbeta chains were analyzed by immunosequencing. Per the original workflow: Repertoire TCRs were matched against a reference library of SARS-CoV-2-specific TCRs generated with the MIRA antigen-specificity platform. Breadth was defined as the fraction of unique TCRs that were SARS-CoV-2-associated. Depth was defined as the fraction of total T cells that were SARS-CoV-2-associated. Each spike-specific TCR was assigned to its reactive spike region and to a CD4 or CD8 class using the MIRA data. Log10-transformed breadth and depth values were compared by one-way ANOVA with Sidak's multiple comparisons tests. In TCRdb, the immuneACCESS table is reduced to in-frame sequences with V and J assigned. These tables do not hold every clone; where another copy was compared, an unresolved V gene accounts for under half, and the others remain unexplained. V, J and clone size are those of that table, while D and trimming were read from the DNA. For this sample there are around 130,000 clones; more than 80% appear just once. Of the sample, about 5.2% is held by the ten largest clones.

Taken from the germline V gene, the CDR1 and CDR2 loops are SGHTA and FQGNSA. Cut back by 11 bases and 7 bases, the V and J ends lie 25 bases apart. Reading from cysteine to phenylalanine, the CDR3 counts 15 amino acids. The DNA shown is the 45-base CDR3, in frame from base 1. The sample's time point label, in plain terms: baseline before first vaccination. The vaccinee samples were drawn from two UK trials, COV001 and COV002, one of which was a single-blind randomized controlled phase 2/3 trial testing AZD1222 (ChAdOx1 nCoV-19) in healthy adults. Trial participant PBMC samples were collected at day 0 and day 28 after the second dose for TCRbeta chain sequencing.

This clonotype was obtained from an adult in good health. Sequences were derived from peripheral blood, sampled on day 0 of AZD1222 vaccination. The chain couples TRBV7-2 to TRBJ2-3, with no confidently assigned D gene. In nucleotides, the sequence is TGTGCCCTCCGAGGACGGGCCTCCGCGAGCTATACGCAGTATTTT. This is translated as CALRGRASASYTQYF.